This is a list of T cell receptor beta chains from one sample in a study of T cell changes during pregnancy in multiple sclerosis. Using immunoSEQ multiplex PCR, the repertoire was profiled, and TCRdb retains in-frame clones only, with some absent. This sample has around 21,000 clones, with about nine tenths found just once. The sample consisted of CD8+ T cells from peripheral blood mononuclear cells, taken in the third trimester of pregnancy. The receptors derive from a female donor in good health, enrolled as a control in a pregnancy study. Both conserved end residues are part of each CDR3. A D gene is named only where the DNA matches it firmly. Clone size is shown for a subset of rows, as once, few, many or a class of expanded clone.

TGTGCCAGCAGCCAAGAGACTAGCGGCTCCTACGAGCAGTACTTC CASSQETSGSYEQYF NA TRBJ2-7 TRBV5-8 TRBD2
TGTGCCACCAGCCCACAGGGAATGCGTAAGAAACTGTTTTTT CATSPQGMRKKLFF NA TRBJ1-4 TRBV15 NA
TGTGCCAGCAGTTTAACGAGCTCCTACGAGCAGTACTTC CASSLTSSYEQYF once TRBJ2-7 TRBV27 NA
TGTGCCAGCTCCTCGGACAGGGGGCCCCATGAGCAGTTCTTC CASSSDRGPHEQFF NA TRBJ2-1 TRBV7-9 TRBD1
TGTGCCAGCAGCCAAGATCACCGACTAGCGGGGGGGGATACGCAGTATTTT CASSQDHRLAGGDTQYF NA TRBJ2-3 TRBV4-2 TRBD2
TGTGCCAGCAGCCAATACCGCGGGAGATCAACTGAAGCTTTCTTT CASSQYRGRSTEAFF NA TRBJ1-1 TRBV16 NA
TGTGCCAGCAGCCAAGATCAGGGGTTGGACGAGCAGTACTTC CASSQDQGLDEQYF NA TRBJ2-7 TRBV14 NA
TGTGCCAGCTCACCAGACAGGGGCAGTTCACCCCTCCACTTT CASSPDRGSSPLHF NA TRBJ1-6 TRBV18 TRBD1
TGTGCCAGCAGCTTAACAAGTTGGGAGGAGGGAAACATTCAGTACTTC CASSLTSWEEGNIQYF NA TRBJ2-4 TRBV7-3 NA
TGTGCCAGCAGCCCTTCCCGGACAGGCAGAGAGACCCAGTACTTC CASSPSRTGRETQYF NA TRBJ2-5 TRBV28 TRBD1
TGTGCCAGCAGGCCGACGTGGGGCCTATCGTACGAGCAGTACTTC CASRPTWGLSYEQYF NA TRBJ2-7 TRBV2 NA
TGTGCCAGCTCACCACGACGGCTACTGGCGGGAGGGCCACGCACCTACGAGCAGTACTTC CASSPRRLLAGGPRTYEQYF NA TRBJ2-7 TRBV18 TRBD2
TGTGCCAGCAGTTTTTTCACAGGGGTCGACGGCTACACCTTC CASSFFTGVDGYTF few TRBJ1-2 TRBV28 TRBD1
TGTGCACTTCGTAACCGGAGCACTGAAGCTTTCTTT CALRNRSTEAFF NA TRBJ1-1 TRBV7-9 NA
TGTGCCAGCAGCTTAGGAATGGCGGGGACAGCCTACGAGCAGTACTTC CASSLGMAGTAYEQYF NA TRBJ2-7 TRBV7-6 NA
TGTGCCAGCAGACTAAGAGGCTCTGGGGCCAACGTCCTGACTTTC CASRLRGSGANVLTF NA TRBJ2-6 TRBV27 NA
TGCGCCAGCAGCCCGCGGGCCCCGCCCTACGCCAAAAACATTCAGTACTTC CASSPRAPPYAKNIQYF NA TRBJ2-4 TRBV5-1 NA
TGTGCCAGCAGCCTCGGGACAGGGGGGACCATATATTTT CASSLGTGGTIYF NA TRBJ1-3 TRBV11-3 TRBD1
TGTGCCAGCAGCTTAGCGGTTACTAGCACAGATACGCAGTATTTT CASSLAVTSTDTQYF NA TRBJ2-3 TRBV14 NA
TGTGCCACCAGCAGGAGGACTGGATCGTACCAAGAGACCCAGTACTTC CATSRRTGSYQETQYF NA TRBJ2-5 TRBV15 NA
TGTGCCAGCAGTGACTCGAGCGGGGGGGCAGATACGCAGTATTTT CASSDSSGGADTQYF NA TRBJ2-3 TRBV6-4 TRBD2
TGTGCCAGCAGGACCGGGACTAGCGGGGGCACAGATACGCAGTATTTT CASRTGTSGGTDTQYF NA TRBJ2-3 TRBV21-1 NA
TGTGCCAGCAGCGAGGGACTAGCGGGGGGACTATACTACGAGCAGTACTTC CASSEGLAGGLYYEQYF NA TRBJ2-7 TRBV7-2 TRBD2
TGTGCCAGCAGTGAATCAGGTGAAGCTTTCTTT CASSESGEAFF NA TRBJ1-1 TRBV5-6 NA
TGTGCTAGTGGTTTGAGGGGAGGCTGGAGCTCCTACGAGCAGTACTTC CASGLRGGWSSYEQYF NA TRBJ2-7 TRBV12-5 NA
TGTGCCAGCAGTTTGAATCTAGCGGGAGGGATGGTTGAGCAGTTCTTC CASSLNLAGGMVEQFF NA TRBJ2-1 TRBV28 TRBD2
TGTGCCAGCAGCTTACAAGGGGACACTGAAGCTTTCTTT CASSLQGDTEAFF NA TRBJ1-1 TRBV6-5 NA
TGTGCCAGCAGTGACTCCGCGGGACTAGGTTTTAGTGAGCAGTTCTTC CASSDSAGLGFSEQFF NA TRBJ2-1 TRBV6-4 TRBD2
TGCGCCAGCAGCTTGTCACCCGGGGGGCCTGGAAACACCATATATTTT CASSLSPGGPGNTIYF NA TRBJ1-3 TRBV5-1 NA
TGCGCCAGCAGCCAAGGTCCAGAAGAGACCCAGTACTTC CASSQGPEETQYF NA TRBJ2-5 TRBV4-3 NA
TGTGCCAGCAGCTTATTAGCCTCTGGAAACACCATATATTTT CASSLLASGNTIYF NA TRBJ1-3 TRBV13 NA
TGTGCCATCAGGCGATTCGGGACAGGGTCCAACACTGAAGCTTTCTTT CAIRRFGTGSNTEAFF NA TRBJ1-1 TRBV10-3 TRBD1
TGTGCCAGCAGCTCGTTCGGGGGGAACACTGAAGCTTTCTTT CASSSFGGNTEAFF NA TRBJ1-1 TRBV7-9 NA
TGTGCCAGCAGCTTGGTCGGGACAGGGGAAGATGGCTACACCTTC CASSLVGTGEDGYTF NA TRBJ1-2 TRBV5-6 TRBD1
TGTGCCAGCAGCTTGCCACGGGACAGGTCCATCTCCTACGAGCAGTACTTC CASSLPRDRSISYEQYF NA TRBJ2-7 TRBV7-8 TRBD1
TGTGCCAGCAGCCCCCGGACAGGGAACACTGAAGCTTTCTTT CASSPRTGNTEAFF few TRBJ1-1 TRBV13 TRBD1
TGTGCCTGGATCGAGGGTGGAGAGACCCAGTACTTC CAWIEGGETQYF NA TRBJ2-5 TRBV30 NA
TGCGCCAGCAGCCAACCTCCCCGGGTCCTCGAGACCGGGGAGCTGTTTTTT CASSQPPRVLETGELFF NA TRBJ2-2 TRBV4-1 NA
TGTGCCATCAGTGATGAAGTGACAGGGTACTATGGCTACACCTTC CAISDEVTGYYGYTF NA TRBJ1-2 TRBV10-3 TRBD1
TGTGCCAGCAGCTCACCCGGGACTCAGGGGGATGAGCAGTTCTTC CASSSPGTQGDEQFF NA TRBJ2-1 TRBV9 NA
TGTGCCAGCAGCCAAGATCCAGCGGGGGGCTCCTACGAGCAGTACTTC CASSQDPAGGSYEQYF few TRBJ2-7 TRBV4-2 TRBD2
TGTGCCAGCAGTTTACCTGCTGCCGGGAATGAGCAGTTCTTC CASSLPAAGNEQFF NA TRBJ2-1 TRBV27 NA
TGTGCCAGTAGGCATGGGGGGGGCAATCAGCCCCAGCATTTT CASRHGGGNQPQHF NA TRBJ1-5 TRBV19 NA
TGTGCCAGCAGGGGGCTAGCGGGGGTTTACAATGAGCAGTTCTTC CASRGLAGVYNEQFF NA TRBJ2-1 TRBV2 TRBD2
TGTGCCAGCAGCCATAACGGGGCGGGACTGCATCAGCCCCAGCATTTT CASSHNGAGLHQPQHF NA TRBJ1-5 TRBV28 NA
TGTGCCAGCAGCTTACCCCCTATACCCACGCAGTATTTT CASSLPPIPTQYF NA TRBJ2-3 TRBV11-3 NA
TGTGCCAGCAGCTTAAGCGTAATCCAAGAGACCCAGTACTTC CASSLSVIQETQYF NA TRBJ2-5 TRBV7-9 NA